A selection of T cell receptor beta chains follows, all from one sample in a study of cytomegalovirus exposure and HLA in healthy donors. Assay used: immunoSEQ multiplex PCR; TCRdb lists only in-frame clones, some missing. The table lists 100,000 or so clones, over 75% of them singletons. The sequencing sample was made of PBMCs. Every receptor here comes from a woman aged 40 to 50 in good health and CMV-seropositive. Both conserved end residues are part of each CDR3. A D gene is named only where the DNA matches it firmly. Clone size, where shown, is once, few, many, or a class for clones that have expanded.

TRBJ2-7 | TRBV10-3 | NA | NA | CAISEDYTGKPGYEQYF | TGTGCCATCAGTGAGGATTATACCGGGAAGCCGGGTTACGAGCAGTACTTC
TRBJ2-7 | TRBV28 | NA | NA | CASRSRQQQYF | TGTGCCAGCAGATCCCGACAGCAGCAGTACTTC
TRBJ2-5 | TRBV6-5 | few | TRBD1 | CASSYSGTGLETQYF | TGTGCCAGCAGTTACTCCGGGACAGGGCTAGAGACCCAGTACTTC
TRBJ2-2 | TRBV7-9 | NA | NA | CASSIMTGELFF | TGTGCCAGCAGCATTATGACCGGGGAGCTGTTTTTT
TRBJ1-1 | TRBV7-2 | once | TRBD1 | CASSPGGENTEAFF | TGTGCCAGCAGCCCAGGGGGTGAGAACACTGAAGCTTTCTTT
TRBJ1-1 | TRBV7-6 | NA | NA | CASSRRTPDTGTEAFF | TGTGCCAGCAGCCGTCGCACCCCCGACACAGGGACTGAAGCTTTCTTT
TRBJ2-7 | TRBV5-1 | NA | TRBD2 | CASSLGGRACEQYF | TGCGCCAGCAGCTTGGGTGGGAGGGCCTGCGAGCAGTACTTC
TRBJ2-3 | TRBV28 | once | TRBD1 | CASSPGTGDTDTQYF | TGTGCCAGCAGCCCCGGGACAGGGGACACAGATACGCAGTATTTT
TRBJ1-5 | TRBV7-2 | NA | NA | CASADGGNQPQHF | TGTGCCAGCGCGGACGGAGGAAATCAGCCCCAGCATTTT
TRBJ1-6 | TRBV2 | NA | TRBD1 | CASSESGATGSRSPLHF | TGTGCCAGCAGTGAATCGGGGGCGACAGGGAGTAGGTCACCCCTCCACTTT
TRBJ1-6 | TRBV18 | NA | NA | CASSRDFNSPLHF | TGTGCCAGCTCACGGGACTTTAATTCACCCCTCCACTTT